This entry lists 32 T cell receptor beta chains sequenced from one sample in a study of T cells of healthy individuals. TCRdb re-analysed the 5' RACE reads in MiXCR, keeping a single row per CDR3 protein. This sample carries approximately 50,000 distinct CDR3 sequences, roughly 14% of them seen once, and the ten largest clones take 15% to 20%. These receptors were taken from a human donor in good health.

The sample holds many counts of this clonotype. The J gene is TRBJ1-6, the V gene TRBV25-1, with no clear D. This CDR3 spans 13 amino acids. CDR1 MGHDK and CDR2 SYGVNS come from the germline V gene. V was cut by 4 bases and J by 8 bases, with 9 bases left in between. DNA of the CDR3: TGTGCCAGCAGTGGAGACATAGATTCACCCCTCCACTTT. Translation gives CASSGDIDSPLHF.

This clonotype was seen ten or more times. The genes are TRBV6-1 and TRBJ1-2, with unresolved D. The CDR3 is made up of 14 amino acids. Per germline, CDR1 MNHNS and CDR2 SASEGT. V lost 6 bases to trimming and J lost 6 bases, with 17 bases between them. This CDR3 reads CASRVTLAGDGYTF. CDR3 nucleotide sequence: TGTGCCAGCAGGGTAACCTTGGCTGGAGATGGCTACACCTTC.

In DNA, the CDR3 is TGTGCCAGTAGTATTGGGCTAGCGGGAGTCAATGAGCAGTTCTTC. Its protein is CASSIGLAGVNEQFF. The V and J genes are TRBV19 and TRBJ2-1, with 10 bases matching TRBD2. The CDR3 has 15 amino acids. Trimming at V came to 3 bases and at J to 6 bases, leaving 5 bases not matched to a gene. Germline V gives CDR1 LNHDA, CDR2 SQIVND (reference sequence).

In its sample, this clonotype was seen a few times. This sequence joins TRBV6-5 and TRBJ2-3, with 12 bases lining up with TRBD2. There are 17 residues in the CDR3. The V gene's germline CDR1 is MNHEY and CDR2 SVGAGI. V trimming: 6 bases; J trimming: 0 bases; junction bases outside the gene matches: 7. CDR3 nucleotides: TGTGCCAGCAGCCCTAGCGGGGGGGACACTAGCACAGATACGCAGTATTTT. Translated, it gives CASSPSGGDTSTDTQYF.

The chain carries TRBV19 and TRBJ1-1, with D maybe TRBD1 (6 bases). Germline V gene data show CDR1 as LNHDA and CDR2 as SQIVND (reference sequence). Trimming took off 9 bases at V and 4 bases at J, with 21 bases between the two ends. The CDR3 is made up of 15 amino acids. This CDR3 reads CASLLGGGWVTEAFF. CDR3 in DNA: TGTGCCAGCCTTTTAGGAGGGGGGTGGGTCACTGAAGCTTTCTTT.

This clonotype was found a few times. The CDR3 is CAISPGTGYGYTF. In DNA, the CDR3 is TGTGCCATCAGTCCCGGGACAGGGTATGGCTACACCTTC. J is TRBJ1-2 and V is TRBV10-3; TRBD1 aligns across 9 bases. Looked up from germline, CDR1 is ENHRY and CDR2 is SYGVKD. CDR3 length equals 13 residues. J gave up 5 bases and V 5 bases, and 3 bases lay outside the gene matches.

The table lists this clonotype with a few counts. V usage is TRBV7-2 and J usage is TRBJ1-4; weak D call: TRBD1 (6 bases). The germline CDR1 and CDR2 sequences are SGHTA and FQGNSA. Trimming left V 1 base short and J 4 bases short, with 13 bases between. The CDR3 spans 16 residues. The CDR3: CASSLDSTGGNEKLFF. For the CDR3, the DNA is TGTGCCAGCAGCTTAGACTCGACAGGTGGTAATGAAAAACTGTTTTTT.

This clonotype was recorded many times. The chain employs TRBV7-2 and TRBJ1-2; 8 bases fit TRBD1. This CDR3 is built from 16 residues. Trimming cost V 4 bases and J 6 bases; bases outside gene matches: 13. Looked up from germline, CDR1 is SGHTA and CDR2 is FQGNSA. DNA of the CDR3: TGTGCCAGCAGCTACCAAGGACAGGGCATGACGGATGGCTACACCTTC. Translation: CASSYQGQGMTDGYTF. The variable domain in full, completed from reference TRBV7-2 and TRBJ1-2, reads GAGVSQSPSNKVTEKGKDVELRCDPISGHTALYWYRQSLGQGLEFLIYFQGNSAPDKSGLPSDRFSAERTGGSVSTLTIQRTQQEDSAVYLCASSYQGQGMTDGYTFGSGTRLTVV.

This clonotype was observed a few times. The CDR3 DNA follows: TGTGCCAGCTCACCACCGGGGGGTTCGAGCAATCAGCCCCAGCATTTT. Its translation: CASSPPGGSSNQPQHF. The J gene is TRBJ1-5, the V gene TRBV18, with D maybe TRBD1 (5 bases). Trimming cost V 0 bases and J 1 base, with 10 bases left between them. Germline values: CDR1 KGHSH, CDR2 LQKENI. The CDR3 has 16 residues.

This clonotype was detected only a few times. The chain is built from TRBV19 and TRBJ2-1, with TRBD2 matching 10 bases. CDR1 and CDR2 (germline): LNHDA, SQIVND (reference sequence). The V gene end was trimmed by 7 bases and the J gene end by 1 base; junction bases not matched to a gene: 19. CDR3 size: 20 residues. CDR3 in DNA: TGTGCCAGTATCCCAACCCCACTAGCGGGGACCGTAATGTCCTACAATGAGCAGTTCTTC. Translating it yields CASIPTPLAGTVMSYNEQFF.

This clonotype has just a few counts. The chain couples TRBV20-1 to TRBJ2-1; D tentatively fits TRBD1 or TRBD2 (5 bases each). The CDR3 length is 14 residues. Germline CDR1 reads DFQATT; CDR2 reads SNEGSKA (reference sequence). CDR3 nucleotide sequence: TGCGGTCTTCTCGGGGCAGGGAAGCACAATGAGCAGTTCTTC. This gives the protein CGLLGAGKHNEQFF.

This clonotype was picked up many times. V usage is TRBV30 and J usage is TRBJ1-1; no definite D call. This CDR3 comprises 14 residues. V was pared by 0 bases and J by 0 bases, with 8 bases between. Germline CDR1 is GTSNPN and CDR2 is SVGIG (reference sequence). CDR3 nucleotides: TGTGCCTGGAGTGTAGGGCGGTTGAACACTGAAGCTTTCTTT. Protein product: CAWSVGRLNTEAFF.

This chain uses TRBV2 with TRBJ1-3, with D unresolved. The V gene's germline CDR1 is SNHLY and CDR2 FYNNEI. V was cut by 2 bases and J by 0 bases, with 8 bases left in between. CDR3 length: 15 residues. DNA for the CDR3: TGTGCCAGCAGTGAAAACGGCAACTCTGGAAACACCATATATTTT. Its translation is CASSENGNSGNTIYF.

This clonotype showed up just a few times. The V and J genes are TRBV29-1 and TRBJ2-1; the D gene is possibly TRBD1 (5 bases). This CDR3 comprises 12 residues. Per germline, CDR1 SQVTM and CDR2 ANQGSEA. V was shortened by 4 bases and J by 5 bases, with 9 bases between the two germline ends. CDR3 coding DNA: TGCAGCGTTGGTCGACAGAACAATGAGCAGTTCTTC. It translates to CSVGRQNNEQFF.

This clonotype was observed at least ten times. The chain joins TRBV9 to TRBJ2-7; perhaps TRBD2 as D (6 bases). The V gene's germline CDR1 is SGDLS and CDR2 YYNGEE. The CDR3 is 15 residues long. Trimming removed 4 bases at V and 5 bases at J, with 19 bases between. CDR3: CASSPEGNYVDEQYF. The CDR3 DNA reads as TGTGCCAGCAGCCCGGAGGGGAACTATGTCGACGAGCAGTACTTC.

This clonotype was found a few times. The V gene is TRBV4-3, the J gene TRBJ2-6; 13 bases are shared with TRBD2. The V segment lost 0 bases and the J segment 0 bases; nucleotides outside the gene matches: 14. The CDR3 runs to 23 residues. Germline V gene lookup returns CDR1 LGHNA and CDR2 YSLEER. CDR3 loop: CASSQDMGTSGNWVVSGANVLTF. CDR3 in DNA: TGCGCCAGCAGCCAAGATATGGGGACTAGCGGGAACTGGGTGGTCTCTGGGGCCAACGTCCTGACTTTC.

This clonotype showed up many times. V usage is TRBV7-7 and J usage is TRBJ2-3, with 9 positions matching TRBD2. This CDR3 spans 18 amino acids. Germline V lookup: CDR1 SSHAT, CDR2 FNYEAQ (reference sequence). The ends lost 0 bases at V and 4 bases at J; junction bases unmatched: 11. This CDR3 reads CASSLAPPGTSFADTQYF. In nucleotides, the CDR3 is TGTGCCAGCAGCTTAGCCCCGCCCGGGACTAGCTTCGCAGATACGCAGTATTTT.

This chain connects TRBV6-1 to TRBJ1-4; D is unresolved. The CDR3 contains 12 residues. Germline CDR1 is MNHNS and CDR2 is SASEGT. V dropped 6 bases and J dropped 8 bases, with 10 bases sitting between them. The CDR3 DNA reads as TGTGCCAGCAGGCTTTCGACGGAAAAACTGTTTTTT. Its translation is CASRLSTEKLFF.

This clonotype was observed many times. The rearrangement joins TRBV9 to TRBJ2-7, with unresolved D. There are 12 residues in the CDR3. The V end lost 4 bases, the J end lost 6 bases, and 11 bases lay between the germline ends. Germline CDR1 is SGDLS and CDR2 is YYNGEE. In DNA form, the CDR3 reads TGTGCCAGCAGCTTTCAAGGAACCGAGCAGTACTTC. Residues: CASSFQGTEQYF.

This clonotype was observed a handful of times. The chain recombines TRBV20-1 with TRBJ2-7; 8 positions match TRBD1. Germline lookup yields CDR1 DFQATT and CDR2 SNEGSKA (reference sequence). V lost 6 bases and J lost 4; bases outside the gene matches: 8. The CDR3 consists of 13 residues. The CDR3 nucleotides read TGCAGTGCGGAGCAACAGGGGGGTTACGAGCAGTACTTC. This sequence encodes CSAEQQGGYEQYF.

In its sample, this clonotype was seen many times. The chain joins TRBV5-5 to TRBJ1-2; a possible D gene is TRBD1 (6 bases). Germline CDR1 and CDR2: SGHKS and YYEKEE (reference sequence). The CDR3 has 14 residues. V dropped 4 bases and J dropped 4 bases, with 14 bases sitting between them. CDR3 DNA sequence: TGTGCCAGCAGCACAGGACAGCTTGTCTATGGCTACACCTTC. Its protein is CASSTGQLVYGYTF. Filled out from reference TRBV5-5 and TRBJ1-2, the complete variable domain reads DAGVTQSPTHLIKTRGQQVTLRCSPISGHKSVSWYQQVLGQGPQFIFQYYEKEERGRGNFPDRFSARQFPNYSSELNVNALLLGDSALYLCASSTGQLVYGYTFGSGTRLTVV.

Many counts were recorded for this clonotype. CDR3 nucleotides: TGCGCCAGCAGCCAAGAGACCGGGAGCGGTGAGCAGTTCTTC. Translated, it gives CASSQETGSGEQFF. V and J are TRBV4-3 and TRBJ2-1; weak D call: TRBD2 (6 bases). V was trimmed by 0 bases and J by 9 bases, leaving 12 bases between them. Germline CDR1 is LGHNA and CDR2 is YSLEER. The CDR3 sequence is 14 residues long.

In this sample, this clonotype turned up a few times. This chain's CDR3 is CATSDPRGTGELFF. In DNA form, the CDR3 reads TGTGCCACCAGTGATCCCAGGGGGACCGGGGAGCTGTTTTTT. This chain uses TRBV24-1 with TRBJ2-2, with 7 positions matching TRBD1. Trimming removed 3 bases from V and 5 bases from J; junction bases left unmatched: 2. Germline-derived CDR1 and CDR2 are KGHDR and SFDVKD. The CDR3 is 14 amino acids.

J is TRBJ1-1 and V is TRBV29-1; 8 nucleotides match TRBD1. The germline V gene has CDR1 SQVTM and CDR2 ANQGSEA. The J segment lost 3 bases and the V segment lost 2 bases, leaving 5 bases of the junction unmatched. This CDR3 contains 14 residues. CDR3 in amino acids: CSVEFTGGDTEAFF. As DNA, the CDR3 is TGCAGCGTTGAATTTACAGGGGGAGACACTGAAGCTTTCTTT. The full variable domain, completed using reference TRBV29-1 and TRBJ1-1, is SAVISQKPSRDICQRGTSLTIQCQVDSQVTMMFWYRQQPGQSLTLIATANQGSEATYESGFVIDKFPISRPNLTFSTLTVSNMSPEDSSIYLCSVEFTGGDTEAFFGQGTRLTVV.

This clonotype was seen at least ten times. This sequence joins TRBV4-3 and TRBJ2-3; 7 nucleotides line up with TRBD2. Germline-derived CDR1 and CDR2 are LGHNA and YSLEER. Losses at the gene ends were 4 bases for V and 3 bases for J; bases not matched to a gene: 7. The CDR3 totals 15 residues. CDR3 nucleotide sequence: TGCGCCAGCAGCCCAAAAGCGGGATCAACAGATACGCAGTATTTT. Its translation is CASSPKAGSTDTQYF.

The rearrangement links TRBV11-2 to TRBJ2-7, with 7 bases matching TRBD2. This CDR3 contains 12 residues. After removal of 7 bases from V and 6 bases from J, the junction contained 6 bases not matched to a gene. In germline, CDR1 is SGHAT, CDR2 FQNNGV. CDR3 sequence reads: CASTAGVGEQYF. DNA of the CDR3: TGTGCCAGCACGGCGGGAGTCGGCGAGCAGTACTTC.

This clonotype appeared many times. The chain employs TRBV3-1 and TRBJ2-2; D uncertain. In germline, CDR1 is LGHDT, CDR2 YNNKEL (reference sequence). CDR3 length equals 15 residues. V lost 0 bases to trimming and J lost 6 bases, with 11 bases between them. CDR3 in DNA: TGTGCCAGCAGCCAAGAATCCTCCTCGGCCGGGGAGCTGTTTTTT. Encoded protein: CASSQESSSAGELFF. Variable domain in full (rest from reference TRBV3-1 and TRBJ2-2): DTAVSQTPKYLVTQMGNDKSIKCEQNLGHDTMYWYKQDSKKFLKIMFSYNNKELIINETVPNRFSPKSPDKAHLNLHINSLELGDSAVYFCASSQESSSAGELFFGEGSRLTVL.

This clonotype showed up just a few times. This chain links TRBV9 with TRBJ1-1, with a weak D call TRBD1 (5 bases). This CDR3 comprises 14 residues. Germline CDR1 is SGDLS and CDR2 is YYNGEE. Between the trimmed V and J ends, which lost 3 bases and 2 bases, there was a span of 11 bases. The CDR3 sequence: CASSERQQNTEAFF. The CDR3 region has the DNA TGTGCCAGCAGCGAACGACAGCAAAACACTGAAGCTTTCTTT.

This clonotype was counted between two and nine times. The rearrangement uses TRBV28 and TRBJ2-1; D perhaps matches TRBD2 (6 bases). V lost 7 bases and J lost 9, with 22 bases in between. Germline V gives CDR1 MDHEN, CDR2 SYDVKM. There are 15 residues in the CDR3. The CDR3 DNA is TGTGCCAGCACCGTGACTAGTTGGGTTCAAGGTGAGCAGTTCTTC. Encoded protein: CASTVTSWVQGEQFF.

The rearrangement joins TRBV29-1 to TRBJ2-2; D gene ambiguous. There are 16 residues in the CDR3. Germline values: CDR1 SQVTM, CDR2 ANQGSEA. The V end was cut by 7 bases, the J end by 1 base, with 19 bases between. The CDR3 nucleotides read TGCAGCGCCCTGTTCCCCCCCCCCGAGAACACCGGGGAGCTGTTTTTT. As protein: CSALFPPPENTGELFF.

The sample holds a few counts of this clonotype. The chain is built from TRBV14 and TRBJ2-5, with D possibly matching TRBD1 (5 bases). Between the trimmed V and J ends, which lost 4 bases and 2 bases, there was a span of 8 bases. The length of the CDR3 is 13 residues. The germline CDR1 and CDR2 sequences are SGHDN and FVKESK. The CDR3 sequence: CASSPRVQETQYF. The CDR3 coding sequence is TGTGCCAGCAGCCCCAGGGTTCAAGAGACCCAGTACTTC. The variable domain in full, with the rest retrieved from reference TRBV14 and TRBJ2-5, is EAGVTQFPSHSVIEKGQTVTLRCDPISGHDNLYWYRRVMGKEIKFLLHFVKESKQDESGMPNNRFLAERTGGTYSTLKVQPAELEDSGVYFCASSPRVQETQYFGPGTRLLVL.

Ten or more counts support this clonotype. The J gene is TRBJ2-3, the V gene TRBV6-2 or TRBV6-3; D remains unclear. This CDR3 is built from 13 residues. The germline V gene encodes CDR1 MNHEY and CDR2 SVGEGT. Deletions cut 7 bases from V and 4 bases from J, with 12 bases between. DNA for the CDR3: TGTGCCAGCATCCATGTCGGTTCAGATACGCAGTATTTT. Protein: CASIHVGSDTQYF.